This is a list of T cell receptor beta chains from one sample in a study of blood T cell repertoires in COVID-19. Clones were sequenced by immunoSEQ multiplex PCR, and TCRdb holds only the in-frame ones, with some missing. The sample records approximately 400,000 clones, around 89% being singletons. The specimen sequenced was PBMCs or T cells enriched from blood (not recorded which). Source of these receptors: a young woman who had recovered from COVID-19. CDR3s include the opening cysteine and the closing phenylalanine or tryptophan. D genes are given only for firm matches. The listing skips clone size in some rows; elsewhere it reads once, few, many or a size class.

clone_size d_call j_call v_call cdr3_aa cdr3_nt
. TRBD1 TRBJ1-1 TRBV9 CASSGQGRGTEAFF TGTGCCAGCAGCGGACAGGGAAGGGGCACTGAAGCTTTCTTT
. . TRBJ1-6 TRBV9 CASSAGDLYNSPLHF TGTGCCAGCAGCGCCGGGGACTTGTATAATTCACCCCTCCACTTT
. . TRBJ1-5 TRBV27 CASSSSFNQPQHF TGTGCCAGCAGTTCCTCCTTCAATCAGCCCCAGCATTTT
. . TRBJ1-4 TRBV4-2 CASSQVAGFGLKEKLFF TGTGCCAGCAGCCAAGTAGCGGGGTTTGGGTTGAAGGAAAAACTGTTTTTT
. . TRBJ1-3 TRBV4-1 CASSQDPTGSGNTIYF TGCGCCAGCAGCCAAGATCCCACGGGCTCTGGAAACACCATATATTTT
. TRBD1 TRBJ2-3 TRBV9 CASSQGDTGDTQYF TGTGCCAGCAGCCAGGGGGATACAGGAGATACGCAGTATTTT
. TRBD1 TRBJ1-4 TRBV5-5 CASRRDRGSPNGEKLFF TGTGCCAGCAGACGGGACAGGGGGTCCCCCAACGGCGAAAAACTGTTTTTT
few . TRBJ2-5 TRBV12-3/TRBV12-4 CASSFFVQETQYF TGTGCCAGCAGTTTTTTCGTCCAAGAGACCCAGTACTTC
. TRBD1 TRBJ1-2 TRBV6-6 CASSPRDSHGYTF TGTGCCAGCAGTCCTCGGGACAGTCATGGCTACACCTTC
. . TRBJ1-2 TRBV15 CATSRGESGADGYTF TGTGCCACCAGCAGGGGGGAATCAGGGGCGGACGGCTACACCTTC
. TRBD2 TRBJ2-1 TRBV5-1 CASSLTSGGTYNEQFF TGCGCCAGCAGCTTGACTAGCGGGGGGACCTACAATGAGCAGTTCTTC
. TRBD1 TRBJ2-4 TRBV7-8 CASSRDRVAKNIQYF TGTGCCAGCAGCCGGGACAGGGTCGCCAAAAACATTCAGTACTTC
. TRBD1 TRBJ2-1 TRBV6-2/TRBV6-3 CASSYGLPGQGPDEQFF TGTGCCAGCAGTTATGGGCTACCGGGACAGGGACCAGATGAGCAGTTCTTC
. TRBD1 TRBJ2-2 TRBV18 CASSPRLNRGPFGELFF TGTGCCAGCTCACCAAGATTGAACAGGGGGCCGTTCGGGGAGCTGTTTTTT
few TRBD1 TRBJ2-5 TRBV6-5 CASSYWTGSEETQYF TGTGCCAGCAGTTACTGGACAGGGAGCGAGGAGACCCAGTACTTC
few TRBD1 TRBJ1-2 TRBV6-2/TRBV6-3 CASSEGQPVNYGYTF TGTGCCAGCAGCGAGGGACAGCCAGTTAACTATGGCTACACCTTC
once TRBD1 TRBJ1-2 TRBV24-1 CATSDPGQGTYGYTF TGTGCCACCAGTGACCCAGGACAGGGAACCTATGGCTACACCTTC
. TRBD1 TRBJ1-2 TRBV3-1/TRBV3-2 CASSQDYRGIGYTF TGTGCCAGCAGCCAAGATTACAGGGGTATTGGCTACACCTTC
. . TRBJ2-7 TRBV5-1 CASRSSFDEQYF TGCGCCAGCAGATCCAGTTTTGACGAGCAGTACTTC
. TRBD1 TRBJ2-7 TRBV28 CASSPAGQGALYEQYF TGTGCCAGCAGTCCCGCGGGACAGGGGGCTTTATACGAGCAGTACTTC
. . TRBJ2-2 TRBV6-5 CASSIQGNTGELFF TGTGCCAGCAGCATACAGGGAAACACCGGGGAGCTGTTTTTT
. . TRBJ1-5 TRBV6-5 CASSHRVSSQPQHF TGTGCCAGCAGTCACAGGGTTAGTAGTCAGCCCCAGCATTTT
. TRBD1 TRBJ1-4 TRBV27 CASSPMRQGGNEKLFF TGTGCCAGCAGTCCCATGCGACAGGGTGGAAATGAAAAACTGTTTTTT
. TRBD2 TRBJ2-3 TRBV7-8 CASSPRDGRHTDTQYF TGTGCCAGCAGCCCCCGGGACGGGAGGCACACAGATACGCAGTATTTT
. . TRBJ1-5 TRBV2 CASSWGGESQPQHF TGTGCCAGCAGTTGGGGGGGCGAGAGTCAGCCCCAGCATTTT
. TRBD1 TRBJ1-1 TRBV6-5 CASSLGQYTEAFF TGTGCCAGCAGCCTGGGACAGTACACTGAAGCTTTCTTT
few . TRBJ1-1 TRBV30 CACQFGPPRAFF TGTGCCTGCCAGTTTGGGCCCCCCAGGGCTTTCTTT
. . TRBJ2-1 TRBV20-1 CSAPTRSGQFF TGCAGTGCTCCTACCCGGAGCGGGCAGTTCTTC
. . TRBJ1-4 TRBV9 CASSAGGQGKLFF TGTGCCAGCAGCGCAGGTGGGCAGGGAAAACTGTTTTTT
. . TRBJ2-7 TRBV6-5 CASSHGGQGSYEQYF TGTGCCAGCAGCCACGGGGGGCAGGGCTCCTACGAGCAGTACTTC
few . TRBJ1-3 TRBV19 CASRPGDSGNTIYF TGTGCCAGTAGGCCGGGTGACTCTGGAAACACCATATATTTT
. TRBD2 TRBJ2-3 TRBV30 CAWSRLLAGEREDTQYF TGTGCCTGGAGTAGGCTACTAGCGGGAGAACGGGAAGATACGCAGTATTTT
. . TRBJ1-2 TRBV24-1 CATSGRIVIYGYTF TGTGCCACCAGTGGCAGAATCGTTATATATGGCTACACCTTC
once . TRBJ1-6 TRBV30 CAWSNDIYNSPLHF TGTGCCTGGAGTAACGACATCTATAATTCACCCCTCCACTTT
few . TRBJ1-2 TRBV19 CASSMGGTPSGYTF TGTGCCAGTAGTATGGGAGGGACGCCTTCTGGCTACACCTTC
. . TRBJ1-1 TRBV5-5 CASSLAPGRDGTEAFF TGTGCCAGCAGCTTGGCCCCTGGACGGGATGGCACTGAAGCTTTCTTT
. TRBD1 TRBJ1-1 TRBV18 CASSPRPGQGSYTEAFF TGTGCCAGCTCACCACGGCCGGGACAGGGGAGTTACACTGAAGCTTTCTTT
. . TRBJ2-2 TRBV18 CASSPPLAVRVGEPHGELFF TGTGCCAGCTCACCACCCTTGGCAGTGCGGGTCGGGGAGCCCCACGGGGAGCTGTTTTTT
. . TRBJ2-2 TRBV19 CASSTWTENTGELFF TGTGCCAGTAGTACTTGGACAGAGAACACCGGGGAGCTGTTTTTT
. . TRBJ2-5 TRBV7-3 CASSSRGFHETQYF TGTGCCAGCAGCTCCAGGGGATTCCACGAGACCCAGTACTTC